This T cell receptor beta chain was profiled in a study of blood T cell repertoires in COVID-19. Background on the study: The United States, Italy and Spain provided the acute and convalescent COVID-19 samples. Nucleic acid was either cDNA or gDNA, and it came from T cells, B-cell-depleted T cells, or PBMCs.

Germline-derived CDR1 and CDR2 are SNHLY and FYNNEI. V dropped 2 bases and J dropped 8 bases, with 9 bases sitting between them. The CDR3 has 13 amino acids. In the study's own analysis: Amplifying reference gene primers gave estimates of nucleated cell counts. Clones were sequenced by immunoSEQ multiplex PCR, and TCRdb holds only the in-frame ones, with some missing. D and trimming come from the DNA, and the V and J calls and clone size come from that table. The sample consists of roughly 100,000 clones, 69% of them appearing once. Input material: peripheral blood. The genes are TRBV2 and TRBJ2-2; D uncertain. This clonotype originated in an elderly man with acute or convalescent COVID-19. The CDR3 DNA reads as TGTGCCAGCAGTGAAAGCAATAAAGGGGAGCTGTTTTTT. Translating it yields CASSESNKGELFF.